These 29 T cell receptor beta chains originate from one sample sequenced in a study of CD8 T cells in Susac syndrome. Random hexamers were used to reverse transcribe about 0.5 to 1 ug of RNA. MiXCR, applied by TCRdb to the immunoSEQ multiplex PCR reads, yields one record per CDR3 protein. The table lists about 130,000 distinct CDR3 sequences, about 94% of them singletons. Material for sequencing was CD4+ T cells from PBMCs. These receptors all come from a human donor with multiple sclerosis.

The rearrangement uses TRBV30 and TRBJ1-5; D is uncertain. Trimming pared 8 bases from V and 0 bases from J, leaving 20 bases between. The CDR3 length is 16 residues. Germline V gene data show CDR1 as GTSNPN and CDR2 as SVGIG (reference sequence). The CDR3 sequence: CAPWKLLTISNQPQHF. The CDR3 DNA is TGTGCCCCCTGGAAACTCCTCACGATTAGCAATCAGCCCCAGCATTTT.

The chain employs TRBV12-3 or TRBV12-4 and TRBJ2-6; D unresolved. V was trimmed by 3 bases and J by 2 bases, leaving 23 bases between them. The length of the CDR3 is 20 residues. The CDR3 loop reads CASSFTRSGFHPTGANVLTF. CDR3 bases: TGTGCCAGCAGTTTTACGAGGTCAGGATTTCATCCTACTGGGGCCAACGTCCTGACTTTC.

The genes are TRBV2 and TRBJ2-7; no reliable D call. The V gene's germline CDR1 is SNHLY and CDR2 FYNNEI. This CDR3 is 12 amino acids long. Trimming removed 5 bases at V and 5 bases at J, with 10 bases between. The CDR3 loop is CASSIRLNEQYF. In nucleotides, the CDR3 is TGTGCCAGCAGTATTAGGTTAAACGAGCAGTACTTC. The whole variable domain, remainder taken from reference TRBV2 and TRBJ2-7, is EPEVTQTPSHQVTQMGQEVILRCVPISNHLYFYWYRQILGQKVEFLVSFYNNEISEKSEIFDDQFSVERPDGSNFTLKIRSTKLEDSAMYFCASSIRLNEQYFGPGTRLTVT.

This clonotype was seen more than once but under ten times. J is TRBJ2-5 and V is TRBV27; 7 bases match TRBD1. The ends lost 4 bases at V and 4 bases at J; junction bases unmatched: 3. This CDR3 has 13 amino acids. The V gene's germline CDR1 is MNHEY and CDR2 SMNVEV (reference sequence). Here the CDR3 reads CASSSTGAETQYF. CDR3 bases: TGTGCCAGCAGTTCTACAGGGGCAGAGACCCAGTACTTC.

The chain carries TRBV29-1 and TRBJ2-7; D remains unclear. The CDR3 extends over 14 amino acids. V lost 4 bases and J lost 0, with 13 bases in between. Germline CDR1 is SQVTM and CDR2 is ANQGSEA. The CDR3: CSVAKTESSYEQYF. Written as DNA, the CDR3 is TGCAGCGTTGCCAAGACGGAGAGCTCCTACGAGCAGTACTTC.

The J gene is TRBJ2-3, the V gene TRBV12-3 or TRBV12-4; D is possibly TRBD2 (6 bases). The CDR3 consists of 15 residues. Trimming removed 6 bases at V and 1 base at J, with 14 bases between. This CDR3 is CASSPGDGRTDTQYF. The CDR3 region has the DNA TGTGCCAGCAGCCCGGGGGATGGTCGCACAGATACGCAGTATTTT.

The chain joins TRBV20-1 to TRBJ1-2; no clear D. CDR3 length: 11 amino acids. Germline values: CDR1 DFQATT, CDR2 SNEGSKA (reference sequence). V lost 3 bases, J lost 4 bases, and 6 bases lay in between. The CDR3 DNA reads TGCAGTGCTAGTCAACCCTATGGCTACACCTTC. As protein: CSASQPYGYTF.

CDR3 region: CASSLMGGGIGETQYF. In DNA form, the CDR3 reads TGTGCCAGCAGCTTAATGGGGGGAGGAATTGGAGAGACCCAGTACTTC. The rearrangement links TRBV7-9 to TRBJ2-5; D possibly corresponds to TRBD2 (6 bases). V lost 2 bases and J lost 4, with 17 bases in between. Germline-derived CDR1 and CDR2 are SEHNR and FQNEAQ (reference sequence). The CDR3 contains 16 residues.

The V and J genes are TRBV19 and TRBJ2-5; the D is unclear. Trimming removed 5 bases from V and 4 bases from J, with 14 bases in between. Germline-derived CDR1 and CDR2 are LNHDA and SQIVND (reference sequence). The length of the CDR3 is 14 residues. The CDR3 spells CASSPSGGPETQYF. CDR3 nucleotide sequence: TGTGCCAGTAGTCCCTCAGGTGGTCCAGAGACCCAGTACTTC.

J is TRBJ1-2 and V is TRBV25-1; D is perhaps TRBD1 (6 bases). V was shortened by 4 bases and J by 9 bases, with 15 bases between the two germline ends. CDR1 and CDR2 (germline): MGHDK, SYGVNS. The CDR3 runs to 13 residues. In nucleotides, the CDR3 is TGTGCCAGCAGTGGACAGGTCGCGGCACGCTACACCTTC. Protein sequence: CASSGQVAARYTF.

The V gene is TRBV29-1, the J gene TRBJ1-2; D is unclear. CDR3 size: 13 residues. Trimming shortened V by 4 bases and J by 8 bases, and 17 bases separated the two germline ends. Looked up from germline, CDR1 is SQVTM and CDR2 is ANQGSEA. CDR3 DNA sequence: TGCAGCGTTGTTGGTGACGGATCTATGGGCTACACCTTC. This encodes CSVVGDGSMGYTF.

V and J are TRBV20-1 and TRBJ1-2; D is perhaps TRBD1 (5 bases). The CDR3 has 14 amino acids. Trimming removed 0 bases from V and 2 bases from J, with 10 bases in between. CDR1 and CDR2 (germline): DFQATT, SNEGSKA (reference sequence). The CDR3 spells CSAREGGRNYGYTF. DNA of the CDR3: TGCAGTGCTAGAGAGGGGGGACGGAACTATGGCTACACCTTC.

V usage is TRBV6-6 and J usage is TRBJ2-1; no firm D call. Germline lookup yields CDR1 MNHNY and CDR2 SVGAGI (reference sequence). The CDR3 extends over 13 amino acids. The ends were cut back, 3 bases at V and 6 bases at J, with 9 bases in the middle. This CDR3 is CASSYTNLNEQFF. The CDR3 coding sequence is TGTGCCAGCAGTTATACAAACCTCAATGAGCAGTTCTTC.

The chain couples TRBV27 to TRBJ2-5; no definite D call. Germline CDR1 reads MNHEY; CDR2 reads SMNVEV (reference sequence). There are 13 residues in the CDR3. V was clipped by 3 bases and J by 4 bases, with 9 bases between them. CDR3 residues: CASSFRTRETQYF. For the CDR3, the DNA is TGTGCCAGCAGTTTTAGGACCAGAGAGACCCAGTACTTC.

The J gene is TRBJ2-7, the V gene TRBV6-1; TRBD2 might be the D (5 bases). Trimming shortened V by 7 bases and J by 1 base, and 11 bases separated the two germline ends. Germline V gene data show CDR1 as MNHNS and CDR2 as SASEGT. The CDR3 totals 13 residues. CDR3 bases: TGTGCCAGCAAGATGACGGGATCCTACGAGCAGTACTTC. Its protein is CASKMTGSYEQYF.

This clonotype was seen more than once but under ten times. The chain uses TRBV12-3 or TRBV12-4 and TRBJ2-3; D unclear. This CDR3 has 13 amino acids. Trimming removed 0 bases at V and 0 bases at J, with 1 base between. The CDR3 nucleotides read TGTGCCAGCAGTTTAGCGAGCACAGATACGCAGTATTTT. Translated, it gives CASSLASTDTQYF.

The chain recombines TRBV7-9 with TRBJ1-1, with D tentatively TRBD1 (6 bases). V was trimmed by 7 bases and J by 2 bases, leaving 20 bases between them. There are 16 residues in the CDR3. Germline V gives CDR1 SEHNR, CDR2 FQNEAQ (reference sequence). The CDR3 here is CASNPIGQNQNTEAFF. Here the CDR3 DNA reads TGTGCCAGCAACCCTATTGGACAGAATCAAAACACTGAAGCTTTCTTT.

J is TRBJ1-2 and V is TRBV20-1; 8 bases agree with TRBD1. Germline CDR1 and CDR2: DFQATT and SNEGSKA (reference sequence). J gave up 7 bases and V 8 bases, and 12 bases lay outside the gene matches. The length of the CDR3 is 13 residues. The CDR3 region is CSHYRGLYRGYTF. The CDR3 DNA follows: TGCAGTCACTACAGGGGGTTATATCGTGGCTACACCTTC.

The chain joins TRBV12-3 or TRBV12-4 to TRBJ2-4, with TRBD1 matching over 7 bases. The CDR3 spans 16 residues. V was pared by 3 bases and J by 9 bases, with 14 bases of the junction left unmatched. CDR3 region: CASSLGDSNLRSIQYF. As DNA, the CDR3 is TGTGCCAGCAGTTTGGGGGACAGCAATCTGCGGAGCATTCAGTACTTC.

CDR3 loop: CSAIGRGTSYEQYF. CDR3 nucleotide sequence: TGCAGTGCTATAGGGCGGGGGACCTCCTACGAGCAGTACTTC. This rearrangement joins TRBV20-1 to TRBJ2-7, with 7 nucleotides matching TRBD2. The V gene end was trimmed by 4 bases and the J gene end by 0 bases; junction bases not matched to a gene: 6. This CDR3 has 14 residues. Germline-derived CDR1 and CDR2 are DFQATT and SNEGSKA (reference sequence).

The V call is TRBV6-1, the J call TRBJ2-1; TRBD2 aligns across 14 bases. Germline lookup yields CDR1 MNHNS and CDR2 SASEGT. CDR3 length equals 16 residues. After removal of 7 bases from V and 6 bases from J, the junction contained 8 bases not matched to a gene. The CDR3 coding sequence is TGTGCCAGCACCAGAGAGGGACTAGCGGGAGTCAATGAGCAGTTCTTC. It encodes CASTREGLAGVNEQFF.

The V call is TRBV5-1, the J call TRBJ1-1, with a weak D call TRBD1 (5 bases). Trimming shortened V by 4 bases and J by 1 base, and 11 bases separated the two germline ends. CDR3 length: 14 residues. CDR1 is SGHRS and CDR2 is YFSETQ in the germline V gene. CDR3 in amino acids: CASSAGTANTEAFF. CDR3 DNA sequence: TGCGCCAGCAGCGCCGGGACGGCGAACACTGAAGCTTTCTTT. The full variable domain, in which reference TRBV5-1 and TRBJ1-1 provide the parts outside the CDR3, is KAGVTQTPRYLIKTRGQQVTLSCSPISGHRSVSWYQQTPGQGLQFLFEYFSETQRNKGNFPGRFSGRQFSNSRSEMNVSTLELGDSALYLCASSAGTANTEAFFGQGTRLTVV.

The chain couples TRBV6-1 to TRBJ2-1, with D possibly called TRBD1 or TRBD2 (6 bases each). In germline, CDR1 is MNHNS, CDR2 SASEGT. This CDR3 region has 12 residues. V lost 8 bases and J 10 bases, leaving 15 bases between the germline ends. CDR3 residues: CASGPGGTEQFF. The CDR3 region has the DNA TGTGCCAGCGGCCCTGGGGGGACAGAGCAGTTCTTC.

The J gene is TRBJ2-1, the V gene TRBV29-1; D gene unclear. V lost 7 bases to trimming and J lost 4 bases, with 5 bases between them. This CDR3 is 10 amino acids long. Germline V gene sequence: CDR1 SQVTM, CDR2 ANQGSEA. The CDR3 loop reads CSAYYNEQFF. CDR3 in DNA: TGCAGCGCCTATTACAATGAGCAGTTCTTC.

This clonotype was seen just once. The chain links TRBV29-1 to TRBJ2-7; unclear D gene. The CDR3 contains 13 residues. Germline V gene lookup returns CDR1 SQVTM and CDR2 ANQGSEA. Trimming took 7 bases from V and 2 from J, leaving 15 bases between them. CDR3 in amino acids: CSGDPIVAYEQYF. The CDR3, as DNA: TGCAGCGGTGACCCGATTGTAGCCTACGAGCAGTACTTC.

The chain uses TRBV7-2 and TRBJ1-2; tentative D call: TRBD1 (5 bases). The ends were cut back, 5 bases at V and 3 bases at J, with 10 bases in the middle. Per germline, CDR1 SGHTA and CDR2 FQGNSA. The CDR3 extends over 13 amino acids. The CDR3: CASSKDIYYGYTF. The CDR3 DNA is TGTGCCAGCAGCAAGGACATTTACTATGGCTACACCTTC. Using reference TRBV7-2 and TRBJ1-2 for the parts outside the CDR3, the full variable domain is GAGVSQSPSNKVTEKGKDVELRCDPISGHTALYWYRQSLGQGLEFLIYFQGNSAPDKSGLPSDRFSAERTGGSVSTLTIQRTQQEDSAVYLCASSKDIYYGYTFGSGTRLTVV.

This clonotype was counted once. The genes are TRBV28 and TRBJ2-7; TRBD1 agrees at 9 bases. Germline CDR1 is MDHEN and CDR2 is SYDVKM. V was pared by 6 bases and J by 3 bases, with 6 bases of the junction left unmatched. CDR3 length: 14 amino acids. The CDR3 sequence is CASRGDRAYYEQYF. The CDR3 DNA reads TGTGCCAGCAGGGGGGACAGGGCTTACTACGAGCAGTACTTC.

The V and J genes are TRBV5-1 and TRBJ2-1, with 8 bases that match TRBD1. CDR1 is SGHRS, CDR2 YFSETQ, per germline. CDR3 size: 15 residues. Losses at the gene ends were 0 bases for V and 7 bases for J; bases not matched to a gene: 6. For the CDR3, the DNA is TGCGCCAGCAGCTTGGAGGGGACAGGTCGGAATGAGCAGTTCTTC. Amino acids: CASSLEGTGRNEQFF. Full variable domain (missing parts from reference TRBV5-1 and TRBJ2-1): KAGVTQTPRYLIKTRGQQVTLSCSPISGHRSVSWYQQTPGQGLQFLFEYFSETQRNKGNFPGRFSGRQFSNSRSEMNVSTLELGDSALYLCASSLEGTGRNEQFFGPGTRLTVL.

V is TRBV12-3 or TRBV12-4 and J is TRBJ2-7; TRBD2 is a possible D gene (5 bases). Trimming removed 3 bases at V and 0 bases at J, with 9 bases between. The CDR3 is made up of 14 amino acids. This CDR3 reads CASSFEGHSYEQYF. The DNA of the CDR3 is TGTGCCAGCAGTTTCGAGGGTCACTCCTACGAGCAGTACTTC.